A single sample gave rise to the 30 T cell receptor beta chains below, sequenced in a study of blood T cell repertoires in COVID-19. Libraries were prepared by immunoSEQ multiplex PCR; TCRdb keeps only in-frame clonotypes and omits some of them. The sample includes roughly 41,000 clones, approximately 91% of them seen just once. Sequencing was performed on peripheral blood. Every receptor here comes from a man in his 60s with active COVID-19.

The V and J genes are TRBV5-4 and TRBJ2-7; 9 bases line up with TRBD2. Germline CDR1 reads SGHNT; CDR2 reads YYREEE (reference sequence). The V segment lost 3 bases and the J segment 1 base; nucleotides outside the gene matches: 5. There are 15 residues in the CDR3. DNA of the CDR3: TGTGCCAGCAGCTCGGGACTAGCCGATTCCTACGAGCAGTACTTC. Protein product: CASSSGLADSYEQYF.

The chain recombines TRBV21-1 with TRBJ2-2; the table's D call of TRBD2 was not tested on the DNA. TRBV21-1 is reported as a pseudogene. This CDR3 has 17 amino acids. CDR3 region: CASSNPSGGSNTGELFF. The CDR3 region has the DNA TGTGCCAGCAGCAATCCTAGCGGGGGAAGTAACACCGGGGAGCTGTTTTTT.

CDR3 DNA: TGTGCCAGCAGCTTGGTTCTGGATACGCAGTATTTT. Amino acid sequence: CASSLVLDTQYF. The chain couples TRBV5-6 to TRBJ2-3; D is unresolved. CDR3 length equals 12 residues. Germline V gene data show CDR1 as SGHDT and CDR2 as YYEEEE. V lost 0 bases and J lost 6, with 5 bases in between. Together with reference TRBV5-6 and TRBJ2-3, the CDR3 gives the full variable domain: DAGVTQSPTHLIKTRGQQVTLRCSPKSGHDTVSWYQQALGQGPQFIFQYYEEEERQRGNFPDRFSGHQFPNYSSELNVNALLLGDSALYLCASSLVLDTQYFGPGTRLTVL.

The chain has TRBV7-9 and TRBJ1-1; 7 positions agree with TRBD1. The J segment lost 5 bases and the V segment lost 5 bases, leaving 8 bases of the junction unmatched. The CDR3 consists of 14 residues. The germline V gene encodes CDR1 SEHNR and CDR2 FQNEAQ (reference sequence). The CDR3: CASSVGQGVTEAFF. The DNA of the CDR3 is TGTGCCAGCAGCGTGGGCCAGGGGGTTACTGAAGCTTTCTTT. The whole variable domain, filled in from reference TRBV7-9 and TRBJ1-1, reads DTGVSQNPRHKITKRGQNVTFRCDPISEHNRLYWYRQTLGQGPEFLTYFQNEAQLEKSRLLSDRFSAERPKGSFSTLEIQRTEQGDSAMYLCASSVGQGVTEAFFGQGTRLTVV.

This chain links TRBV10-3 with TRBJ2-2; 13 bases line up with TRBD2. The trim removed 2 bases at V and 7 bases at J, leaving 4 bases unmatched. Germline V lookup: CDR1 ENHRY, CDR2 SYGVKD. This CDR3 contains 16 residues. The CDR3, as DNA: TGTGCCATCAGTGAGGGACTAGCGGGAGAAGGCGGGGAGCTGTTTTTT. Protein product: CAISEGLAGEGGELFF.

The chain couples TRBV18 to TRBJ1-1; D not resolved. Looked up from germline, CDR1 is KGHSH and CDR2 is LQKENI. Deletions cut 2 bases from V and 3 bases from J, with 7 bases between. The CDR3 spans 13 residues. Here the CDR3 DNA reads TGTGCCAGCTCACCAAACGGGGACACTGAAGCTTTCTTT. This translates into CASSPNGDTEAFF.

The chain joins TRBV5-1 to TRBJ1-1; D is uncertain. The V and J ends lost 0 bases and 0 bases respectively, with 9 bases between them. The CDR3 extends over 15 amino acids. Germline lookup yields CDR1 SGHRS and CDR2 YFSETQ. CDR3 in amino acids: CASSLGGNLNTEAFF. Here the CDR3 DNA reads TGCGCCAGCAGCTTGGGAGGAAACCTGAACACTGAAGCTTTCTTT.

The V call is TRBV20-1, the J call TRBJ2-2; D is uncertain. The CDR3 is 15 amino acids. The germline V gene has CDR1 DFQATT and CDR2 SNEGSKA (reference sequence). The V end lost 3 bases, the J end lost 2 bases, and 13 bases lay between the germline ends. The CDR3 region has the DNA TGCAGTGCTAGTAGACTGGAAGATAACACCGGGGAGCTGTTTTTT. Protein: CSASRLEDNTGELFF.

The rearrangement links TRBV15 to TRBJ2-1, with 8 bases identical to TRBD1. There are 17 residues in the CDR3. V lost 0 bases, J lost 1 base, and 5 bases stayed unmatched. CDR1 and CDR2 from the germline V gene are LNHNV and YYDKDF (reference sequence). The CDR3 coding sequence is TGTGCCACCAGCAGAGATCGGACAGGGCTTTCCTACAATGAGCAGTTCTTC. Amino acids: CATSRDRTGLSYNEQFF.

CDR3 in DNA: TGTGCCAGCCGGACAGGAGGCTCTGGAAACACCATATATTTT. This translates into CASRTGGSGNTIYF. The chain recombines TRBV3-1 (or the pseudogene TRBV3-2) with TRBJ1-3; 7 bases are shared with TRBD1. Germline V gene lookup returns CDR1 LGHDT and CDR2 YNNKEL (reference sequence). This CDR3 spans 14 amino acids. The J segment lost 0 bases and the V segment lost 8 bases, leaving 4 bases of the junction unmatched.

The V call is TRBV6-5, the J call TRBJ2-7, with 9 bases that match TRBD1. The CDR3 loop spans 13 amino acids. CDR1 is MNHEY, CDR2 SVGAGI, per germline. With 4 bases clipped from V and 4 bases from J, the junction kept 2 bases outside the gene matches. CDR3 bases: TGTGCCAGCAGTTTTGACAGGGGGTACGAGCAGTACTTC. Encoded protein: CASSFDRGYEQYF.

This clone has only one observation. The rearrangement links TRBV5-6 to TRBJ1-3; weak D call: TRBD1 (5 bases). Germline V gene sequence: CDR1 SGHDT, CDR2 YYEEEE. The V end was cut by 2 bases, the J end by 5 bases, with 11 bases between. The CDR3 consists of 14 residues. The CDR3 loop is CASSLKGERNTIYF. In DNA, the CDR3 is TGTGCCAGCAGCTTAAAAGGGGAACGAAACACCATATATTTT. Full variable domain (missing parts from reference TRBV5-6 and TRBJ1-3): DAGVTQSPTHLIKTRGQQVTLRCSPKSGHDTVSWYQQALGQGPQFIFQYYEEEERQRGNFPDRFSGHQFPNYSSELNVNALLLGDSALYLCASSLKGERNTIYFGEGSWLTVV.

V is TRBV24-1 and J is TRBJ2-1, with D perhaps TRBD2 (5 bases). Germline CDR1 and CDR2: KGHDR and SFDVKD. V was cut by 0 bases and J by 0 bases, with 14 bases left in between. This CDR3 has 18 residues. CDR3 DNA sequence: TGTGCCACCAGTGATTTGGGGGTCGGCGGGCGCTCCTACAATGAGCAGTTCTTC. It is translated as CATSDLGVGGRSYNEQFF.

Concerning this clone itself: Relative to the germline gene, one junction end is altered; a read error may explain this. The chain joins TRBV2 to TRBJ2-3; TRBD2 matches at 16 bases. The CDR3 length is 17 residues. Germline CDR1 and CDR2: SNHLY and FYNNEI. The CDR3 sequence is CSTQGLAGGASTDTQYF. CDR3 bases: TGCTCGACCCAGGGACTAGCGGGAGGGGCTTCCACAGATACGCAGTATTTT.

This clone was recorded once. J is TRBJ2-1 and V is TRBV4-1, with 9 bases fitting TRBD2. V gave up 1 base and J gave up 4 bases; unmatched junction bases: 5. The CDR3 has 16 amino acids. The V gene's germline CDR1 is MGHRA and CDR2 YSYEKL. The CDR3 region has the DNA TGCGCCAGCAGCCAAGGGCTAGCGGGAAAGTACAATGAGCAGTTCTTC. It is translated as CASSQGLAGKYNEQFF.

This rearrangement joins TRBV10-3 to TRBJ2-1; the match to TRBD2 covers 7 bases. Germline V gene sequence: CDR1 ENHRY, CDR2 SYGVKD. V lost 6 bases, J lost 3 bases, and 17 bases stayed unmatched. The CDR3 length is 18 residues. CDR3 amino acids: CAIRDPLGRGGNYNEQFF. CDR3 DNA: TGTGCCATCAGGGACCCCTTAGGGAGGGGCGGGAACTACAATGAGCAGTTCTTC.

The V gene is TRBV5-1, the J gene TRBJ2-2; TRBD2 might be the D (5 bases). The V gene's germline CDR1 is SGHRS and CDR2 YFSETQ. Trimming stripped 1 base from V and 4 bases from J, with 11 bases between. CDR3 length: 15 amino acids. This CDR3 is CASSLSPGITGELFF. The CDR3 DNA reads as TGCGCCAGCAGCTTGTCTCCCGGGATCACCGGGGAGCTGTTTTTT.

The chain has TRBV5-5 and TRBJ1-6; a weak D match, TRBD1 (6 bases). The germline V gene encodes CDR1 SGHKS and CDR2 YYEKEE (reference sequence). CDR3 size: 15 residues. V was pared by 0 bases and J by 10 bases, with 14 bases between. The CDR3 reads CASSLDGDTGSPLHF. The CDR3 DNA follows: TGTGCCAGCAGCTTGGACGGGGACACGGGGTCACCCCTCCACTTT.

The rearrangement uses TRBV10-1 and TRBJ2-5; 12 bases map to TRBD2. The CDR3 has 17 residues. V lost 2 bases and J lost 2; bases outside the gene matches: 6. Germline CDR1 and CDR2: WNHNN and SYGVQD (reference sequence). DNA of the CDR3: TGCGCCAGCAGTGAGGCGACTAGCGGGGGAGGGCAAGAGACCCAGTACTTC. Amino acid sequence: CASSEATSGGGQETQYF.

This chain joins TRBV7-9 and TRBJ2-3; no firm D call. Germline V gene lookup returns CDR1 SEHNR and CDR2 FQNEAQ (reference sequence). V dropped 4 bases and J dropped 4 bases, with 6 bases sitting between them. This CDR3 has 12 amino acids. The CDR3 region is CASSSPADTQYF. CDR3 DNA sequence: TGTGCCAGCAGCTCCCCGGCAGATACGCAGTATTTT.

The chain links TRBV19 to TRBJ1-5; 11 positions agree with TRBD1. Looked up from germline, CDR1 is LNHDA and CDR2 is SQIVND (reference sequence). Trimming at V came to 7 bases and at J to 3 bases, leaving 14 bases not matched to a gene. CDR3 length: 18 residues. The CDR3 is CASKVGRGQGEANQPQHF. The CDR3 DNA reads TGTGCCAGTAAGGTGGGACGGGGACAGGGGGAGGCCAATCAGCCCCAGCATTTT. Full variable domain (remainder filled in from reference TRBV19 and TRBJ1-5): DGGITQSPKYLFRKEGQNVTLSCEQNLNHDAMYWYRQDPGQGLRLIYYSQIVNDFQKGDIAEGYSVSREKKESFPLTVTSAQKNPTAFYLCASKVGRGQGEANQPQHFGDGTRLSIL.

The gene calls are TRBV9 and TRBJ1-2; TRBD1 agrees at 10 bases. The V gene end was trimmed by 3 bases and the J gene end by 8 bases; junction bases not matched to a gene: 19. Germline V gene lookup returns CDR1 SGDLS and CDR2 YYNGEE. This CDR3 comprises 18 residues. CDR3 in amino acids: CASSGRPGTGDRGFGYTF. DNA of the CDR3: TGTGCCAGCAGCGGCCGGCCCGGGACAGGGGACCGCGGGTTCGGCTACACCTTC.

This chain's CDR3 is CASSLTPARGTDTQYF. CDR3 in DNA: TGTGCCAGCAGCTTAACCCCCGCGAGGGGGACAGATACGCAGTATTTT. This sequence joins TRBV7-3 and TRBJ2-3, with D possibly TRBD1 on 6 matching bases. Germline V lookup: CDR1 SGHTA, CDR2 FQGTGA. The V gene lost 0 bases and the J gene lost 3 bases, with 13 bases spanning the gap. The CDR3 is 16 amino acids.

V is TRBV21-1 and J is TRBJ2-7; TRBD2 is the table's D call and was not checked against the DNA. TRBV21-1 is recorded as a pseudogene. The CDR3 runs to 15 residues. CDR3 in DNA: TGTGCCAGCAGCGGACTAGCGGGAGAAGGAGTTGAGCAGTACTTC. Translating gives CASSGLAGEGVEQYF.

The CDR3 nucleotides are TGTGCCATCAGTGAAGGGGAGGGGGTCTACGGCTACACCTTC. Amino acids: CAISEGEGVYGYTF. The chain joins TRBV10-3 to TRBJ1-2, with D possibly TRBD1 on 6 matching bases. Germline CDR1 ENHRY, CDR2 SYGVKD. The CDR3 is made up of 14 amino acids. The V gene lost 3 bases and the J gene lost 8 bases, with 16 bases spanning the gap.

V usage is TRBV2 and J usage is TRBJ2-6, with D possibly being TRBD1 (5 bases). Per the germline V gene, CDR1 is SNHLY and CDR2 is FYNNEI. The germline V and J ends were trimmed by 6 bases and 2 bases, with 11 bases remaining between them. The CDR3 is 15 residues long. CDR3 region: CASSRVDTGANVLTF. The CDR3 DNA is TGTGCCAGCAGCAGGGTCGACACTGGGGCCAACGTCCTGACTTTC.

The chain links TRBV5-1 to TRBJ2-2; 12 positions match TRBD1. This CDR3 has 16 amino acids. Germline CDR1 SGHRS, CDR2 YFSETQ. V shed 6 bases and J 6 bases; nucleotides not matched to a gene: 9. Here the CDR3 DNA reads TGCGCCAGCAAAGGGACAGGGGGCCCCCCAGCCGGGGAGCTGTTTTTT. Translated, it gives CASKGTGGPPAGELFF.

This rearrangement joins TRBV6-5 to TRBJ1-5; tentatively, D is TRBD1 (6 bases). CDR1 and CDR2 (germline): MNHEY, SVGAGI. V was cut by 5 bases and J by 7 bases, with 12 bases left in between. This CDR3 has 13 residues. The CDR3 bases are TGTGCCAGCAGTCAGGGGCACTGGCAGCCCCAGCATTTT. This gives the protein CASSQGHWQPQHF.

The rearrangement links TRBV5-1 to TRBJ2-1, with 7 bases aligning to TRBD2. The CDR3 loop spans 14 amino acids. CDR1 and CDR2 (germline): SGHRS, YFSETQ. Trimming at V came to 4 bases and at J to 6 bases, leaving 7 bases not matched to a gene. The CDR3 here is CASSPGLSPNEQFF. The DNA of the CDR3 is TGCGCCAGCAGCCCGGGACTATCCCCCAATGAGCAGTTCTTC.

The chain employs TRBV6-6 and TRBJ2-7; D possibly corresponds to TRBD2 (5 bases). The germline V gene has CDR1 MNHNY and CDR2 SVGAGI (reference sequence). This CDR3 contains 13 residues. Between the trimmed V and J ends, which lost 2 bases and 5 bases, there was a span of 10 bases. CDR3 region: CASSYPRGDEQYF. The CDR3 DNA reads TGTGCCAGCAGTTACCCTCGGGGTGACGAGCAGTACTTC.